Below, 16 T cell receptor beta chains from the same sample are listed, as sequenced in a study of tumor-infiltrating lymphocytes in primary liver carcinoma listed by TCRdb under 2017. TCRdb records Illumina HiSeq 2500 as the sequencer. A constant-region primer and ProtoScript II reverse transcriptase were used to reverse-transcribe TCRbeta-specific cDNA from roughly 480 ng total RNA. Construction of the TCRbeta libraries relied on three nested rounds of multiplex PCR, following a slightly modified ARM-PCR procedure. Multiplex TRBV1-TRBV30 forward primers and a Cbeta reverse primer were used in the first two PCR rounds, each of which was run for around 9 cycles. TCRdb reanalyzed the raw reads on its own, using fastp at Q25 for trimming and MiXCR for clone calling, and kept in-frame beta chains. Each entry is one CDR3 protein sequence, shown with its most common DNA and genes. Here the sample has more than 100,000 distinct CDR3 sequences; roughly 69% occur a single time. Together, the top ten hold over 7% of the sample.

Without any cell sorting, total RNA and DNA were extracted together from roughly 21-30 mg of bulk tissue using the AllPrep DNA/RNA mini kit. The sample comprised liver tumor tissue from sampling region 1. According to the study, the label for this sample's cell subset or site signals: tumor region T1, superior pole. The receptors originated from a woman between 55 and 75 years old with primary liver carcinoma and hepatitis B virus infection.

The table lists this clonotype with many counts. The chain employs TRBV28 and TRBJ1-4; 7 positions agree with TRBD1. Germline V CDR1 and CDR2: MDHEN, SYDVKM. The CDR3 is 15 amino acids. The junction had 12 bases not matched to a gene; V was cut back by 6 bases and J by 8 bases. CDR3 region: CASSPPQGSWEKLFF. The CDR3 DNA follows: TGTGCCAGCAGCCCCCCACAGGGGAGTTGGGAAAAACTGTTTTTT.

Concerning this clonotype itself: The CDR3 does not end in the conserved phenylalanine or tryptophan, so this is likely a read error. The rearrangement joins TRBV6-5 to TRBJ1-5; D uncertain. Germline-derived CDR1 and CDR2 are MNHEY and SVGAGI. The CDR3 is 13 residues long. V was clipped by 5 bases and J by 7 bases, with 12 bases between them. The CDR3 loop is CASSLDKGQPQHL. DNA for the CDR3: TGTGCCAGCAGTCTCGACAAGGGACAGCCCCAGCATCTT.

This clonotype was found a few times. The chain couples TRBV20-1 to TRBJ2-7; 9 positions match TRBD2. With 0 bases clipped from V and 0 bases from J, the junction kept 6 bases outside the gene matches. In germline, CDR1 is DFQATT, CDR2 SNEGSKA (reference sequence). The CDR3 is 16 amino acids. The CDR3 spells CSARDVTSGFSYEQYF. DNA of the CDR3: TGCAGTGCTAGAGACGTGACTAGCGGATTCTCCTACGAGCAGTACTTC.

To note about this clonotype: A read error may account for a junction end that differs from germline. This chain uses TRBV11-2 with TRBJ2-5; no clear D gene. Germline V gene lookup returns CDR1 SGHAT and CDR2 FQNNGV. CDR3 length: 14 residues. The CDR3 spells CVSSLTAEQEIQYF. CDR3 DNA sequence: TGTGTCAGCAGCTTAACCGCAGAACAAGAGATCCAGTACTTC.

This clonotype occurred once. One junction end disagrees with the germline gene, perhaps due to a read error. The chain is built from TRBV11-3 and TRBJ2-2, with D possibly being TRBD2 (6 bases). Germline CDR1 reads SGHNT; CDR2 reads YENEEA. The CDR3 totals 17 residues. CDR3 residues: CANSLSASAFNTGELFF. DNA of the CDR3: TGTGCCAACAGCTTAAGTGCTAGCGCCTTTAACACTGGGGAGCTGTTTTTT.

Details on this clonotype: A much larger clonotype is one base distant, so this may be a read error. In this CDR3 the conserved last residue, phenylalanine or tryptophan, is missing, so a read error is likely. This sequence joins TRBV10-3 and TRBJ2-3, with D perhaps matching TRBD1 (6 bases). Germline CDR1 reads ENHRY; CDR2 reads SYGVKD. Trimming removed 4 bases at V and 0 bases at J, with 8 bases between. CDR3 size: 14 residues. Written as DNA, the CDR3 is TGTGCCATCAGTGCGGACAGAAGCACAGATACGCAGTATATT. Its translation: CAISADRSTDTQYI.

With regard to this clonotype: The CDR3 ends on some other residue instead of the conserved phenylalanine or tryptophan, so this is likely a read error. The limits of the CDR3 on the DNA are not certain, so only TCRdb's listed CDR3 is given. The V and J genes are TRBV4-1 and TRBJ2-7. The CDR3 is 14 residues long, counting both termini. From germline, CDR1 is MGHRA and CDR2 YSYEKL. CDR3 protein: CASSQAESSYEQCL.

As for this clonotype: This is likely a read error, given that the CDR3 carries no conserved phenylalanine or tryptophan at its end. V usage is TRBV11-2 and J usage is TRBJ1-2; D unclear. The length of the CDR3 is 16 residues. Per the germline V gene, CDR1 is SGHAT and CDR2 is FQNNGV. The CDR3 loop reads CASSLVQGSRGYGYTI. CDR3 DNA: TGTGCCAGCAGCTTAGTTCAAGGGTCTAGAGGGTATGGATACACCATC.

In this sample, this clonotype turned up many times. The chain carries TRBV6-6 and TRBJ1-2; no clear D. V gave up 7 bases and J gave up 4 bases, with 16 bases separating them. Germline-derived CDR1 and CDR2 are MNHNY and SVGAGI (reference sequence). The CDR3 spans 14 residues. For the CDR3, the DNA is TGTGCCAGCATCCCCGAGGGTTCGGGCTATGGCTACACCTTC. This gives the protein CASIPEGSGYGYTF.

At least ten counts were recorded for this clonotype. The rearrangement uses TRBV29-1 and TRBJ2-1; 8 nucleotides agree with TRBD2. The germline CDR1 and CDR2 sequences are SQVTM and ANQGSEA. Trimming at V came to 4 bases and at J to 8 bases, leaving 10 bases not matched to a gene. The CDR3 length is 14 residues. CDR3 in DNA: TGCAGCGTTGCCGGGACTAGAGAACATGATGAGCAGTTCTTC. This translates into CSVAGTREHDEQFF.

Of note for this clonotype: As the CDR3 is not closed by the conserved phenylalanine or tryptophan, this likely results from a read error. J is TRBJ2-1 and V is TRBV6-6; 7 bases align to TRBD1. Germline V gene data show CDR1 as MNHNY and CDR2 as SVGAGI (reference sequence). CDR3 size: 16 residues. In DNA, the CDR3 is TGTACCAGCAGTTTCGGGACAGATGCCGACTACAATGAGCAGTTCTCC. This encodes CTSSFGTDADYNEQFS.

This clonotype is a singleton in its sample. The rearrangement joins TRBV11-2 to TRBJ2-7, with D maybe TRBD2 (5 bases). V lost 9 bases to trimming and J lost 2 bases, with 17 bases between them. Germline lookup yields CDR1 SGHAT and CDR2 FQNNGV. CDR3 size: 14 residues. The CDR3 spells CASGYRDSPYEQYF. Here the CDR3 DNA reads TGTGCCAGTGGCTACCGGGATAGCCCCTACGAGCAGTACTTC.

This chain joins TRBV28 and TRBJ1-5; D perhaps matches TRBD1 (5 bases). Between the trimmed V and J ends, which lost 4 bases and 6 bases, there was a span of 13 bases. In germline, CDR1 is MDHEN, CDR2 SYDVKM. The CDR3 loop spans 14 amino acids. CDR3 protein: CASSSDIRGQPQHF. DNA of the CDR3: TGTGCCAGCAGTTCGGACATTAGGGGTCAGCCCCAGCATTTT.

The chain uses TRBV5-1 and TRBJ2-3; no clear D gene. CDR1 is SGHRS and CDR2 is YFSETQ in the germline V gene. This CDR3 is built from 13 residues. Trimming stripped 0 bases from V and 3 bases from J, with 5 bases between. DNA for the CDR3: TGCGCCAGCAGCTTGGAGGGTACAGATACGCAGTATTTT. This codes for CASSLEGTDTQYF.

This clonotype was detected once. One junction end disagrees with the germline gene, perhaps due to a read error. The chain employs TRBV29-1 and TRBJ2-5; D not resolved. In germline, CDR1 is SQVTM, CDR2 ANQGSEA. This CDR3 contains 14 residues. CDR3 protein: CSVEGNPRQETRYF. The CDR3 region has the DNA TGCAGCGTTGAAGGGAACCCGAGACAAGAGACCCGGTACTTC. The full variable domain, rest sourced from reference TRBV29-1 and TRBJ2-5, is SAVISQKPSRDICQRGTSLTIQCQVDSQVTMMFWYRQQPGQSLTLIATANQGSEATYESGFVIDKFPISRPNLTFSTLTVSNMSPEDSSIYLCSVEGNPRQETRYFGPGTRLLVL.

CDR3 coding DNA: TGTGCCAGCGGTCCAACCCGCGGCGAGAGTGGCGAGCAGTACTTC. Amino acids: CASGPTRGESGEQYF. The chain recombines TRBV12-3 or TRBV12-4 with TRBJ2-7; D is uncertain. The CDR3 has 15 amino acids. V was trimmed by 8 bases and J by 6 bases, leaving 23 bases between them.